One sample yielded the 9 T cell receptor beta chains listed below, sequenced in a study of T cells after yellow fever vaccination. Using its own MiXCR run on the 5' RACE reads, TCRdb lists one record per CDR3 protein. The table lists hundreds of thousands of distinct CDR3 sequences, approximately 10% of them singletons, with 3% to 3.5% in the top ten. Sequences were derived from CD4+ T cells sorted from PBMCs, sampled 5 days after the yellow fever booster vaccination. The receptors stem from a man aged 18 to 35 who received the YFV17D yellow fever vaccine.

The table lists this clonotype with a few counts. The DNA of the CDR3 is TGTGCCAGCAGTGCGGGGAGCGGACCCCTTGGAGAGCAGTACGTC. It encodes CASSAGSGPLGEQYV. The chain uses TRBV6-5 and TRBJ2-7; D perhaps matches TRBD2 (6 bases). Trimming removed 5 bases from V and 7 bases from J, with 21 bases in between. Germline loops: CDR1 MNHEY, CDR2 SVGAGI. This CDR3 contains 15 residues.

Points on this clonotype: An end of the junction differs from the germline gene, which may be a read error. The chain carries TRBV5-1 and TRBJ2-1; D is unclear. The germline CDR1 and CDR2 sequences are SGHRS and YFSETQ. The CDR3 extends over 13 amino acids. CDR3 sequence: CASSLFSESGQLF. For the CDR3, the DNA is TGCGCCAGCAGCTTGTTTTCGGAGTCCGGGCAGTTGTTC.

The sample holds many counts of this clonotype. CDR3 nucleotide sequence: TGTGCCAGCTCACCCGGGACAAACCCCTACAATGAGCAGTTCTTC. It is translated as CASSPGTNPYNEQFF. The V call is TRBV18, the J call TRBJ2-1, with a tentative D call TRBD1 (6 bases). Germline assignment: CDR1 KGHSH and CDR2 LQKENI. The CDR3 runs 15 residues. V was cut by 3 bases and J by 2 bases, with 11 bases left in between.

In DNA form, the CDR3 reads TGCAGCGGGGCCCTCAGACTAGCGGGAGATACGCAGTATTTT. Amino acids: CSGALRLAGDTQYF. The chain links TRBV29-1 to TRBJ2-3; 10 positions agree with TRBD2. CDR1 and CDR2 from the germline V gene are SQVTM and ANQGSEA. The CDR3 consists of 14 residues. Trimming took 7 bases from V and 5 from J; bases not matched to a gene: 9.

Concerning this clonotype itself: The junction does not match germline at one end; this may be a read error. This rearrangement joins TRBV15 to TRBJ1-3; D call uncertain. CDR3 length: 15 amino acids. In germline, CDR1 is LNHNV, CDR2 YYDKDF (reference sequence). The CDR3 DNA is TGTGCCACCAGCAGAGATGTGGCACCTGGTAACACCATATATTTT. It translates to CATSRDVAPGNTIYF.

In its sample, this clonotype was seen a few times. The chain has TRBV10-2 and TRBJ1-2; D unclear. This CDR3 has 12 residues. Looked up from germline, CDR1 is WSHSY and CDR2 is SAAADI. V lost 6 bases and J lost 4, with 9 bases in between. The CDR3 DNA reads as TGCGCCAGCAGAGACGGCCGCTATGGCTACACCTTC. This encodes CASRDGRYGYTF.

The sample holds a few counts of this clonotype. The chain combines TRBV4-1 with TRBJ2-7; perhaps D is TRBD1 or TRBD2 (5 bases each). CDR1 is MGHRA, CDR2 YSYEKL, per germline. This CDR3 spans 15 amino acids. V lost 2 bases, J lost 2 bases, and 13 bases lay in between. The CDR3 DNA sequence: TGCGCCAGCAGCCAAACCGGGACGCAAGCCTACGAGCAGTACTTC. Translated: CASSQTGTQAYEQYF.

This clonotype was counted ten times or more. This sequence joins TRBV7-9 and TRBJ1-1; tentatively, D is TRBD1 (6 bases). The V end was cut by 5 bases, the J end by 4 bases, with 14 bases between. Germline lookup yields CDR1 SEHNR and CDR2 FQNEAQ (reference sequence). CDR3 length equals 14 residues. The CDR3 protein is CASSPPGAATEAFF. DNA of the CDR3: TGTGCCAGCAGCCCCCCGGGGGCCGCCACTGAAGCTTTCTTT.

This clonotype has ten or more counts. V usage is TRBV15 and J usage is TRBJ2-4; tentatively, D is TRBD2 (5 bases). Deletions cut 3 bases from V and 2 bases from J, with 11 bases between. The CDR3 consists of 15 residues. In germline, CDR1 is LNHNV, CDR2 YYDKDF (reference sequence). CDR3 nucleotides: TGTGCCACCAGCAGGGGAGAGGAGCCCAAAAACATTCAGTACTTC. It encodes CATSRGEEPKNIQYF.